This entry concerns a single T cell receptor (beta chain). The CDR3 is 16 residues long. V dropped 1 base and J dropped 2; count of bases not matched to a gene: 4. Germline values: CDR1 SGHVS, CDR2 FQNEAQ. Participants had their cohort set by participant-reported clinical history. This sample stems from a study of blood T cell repertoires in COVID-19. Using immunoSEQ multiplex PCR, the repertoire was profiled, and TCRdb retains in-frame clones only, with some absent. The sample consists of 490,000 or so clones, approximately 88% of them appearing once. The sequenced sample consisted of PBMCs or T cells enriched from blood (not recorded which). V is TRBV7-8 and J is TRBJ2-5, with 10 nucleotides matching TRBD2. The receptor was isolated from a woman aged 40 to 49 who had recovered from COVID-19. As DNA, the CDR3 is TGTGCCAGCAGCTTAGTGGCTAGCGGGGGTCAAGAGACCCAGTACTTC. Encoded protein: CASSLVASGGQETQYF. The full variable domain, rest sourced from reference TRBV7-8 and TRBJ2-5, is GAGVSQSPRYKVAKRGQDVALRCDPISGHVSLFWYQQALGQGPEFLTYFQNEAQLDKSGLPSDRFFAERPEGSVSTLKIQRTQQEDSAVYLCASSLVASGGQETQYFGPGTRLLVL.